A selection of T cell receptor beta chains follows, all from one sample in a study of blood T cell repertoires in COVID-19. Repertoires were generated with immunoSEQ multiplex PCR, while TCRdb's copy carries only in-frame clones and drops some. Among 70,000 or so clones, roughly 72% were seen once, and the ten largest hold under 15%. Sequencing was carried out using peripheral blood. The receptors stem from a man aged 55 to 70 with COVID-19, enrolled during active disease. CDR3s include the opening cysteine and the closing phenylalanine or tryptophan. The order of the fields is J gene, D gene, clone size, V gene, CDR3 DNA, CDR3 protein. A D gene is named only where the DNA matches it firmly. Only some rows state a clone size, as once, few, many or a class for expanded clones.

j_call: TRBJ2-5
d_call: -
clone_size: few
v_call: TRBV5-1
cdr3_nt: TGCGCCAGCAGCTTCTCCCTGTCCCAAGAGACCCAGTACTTC
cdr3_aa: CASSFSLSQETQYF

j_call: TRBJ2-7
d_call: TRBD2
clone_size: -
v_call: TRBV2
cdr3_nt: TGTGCCAGCAGTGAACTGGCTAGCGGGGAGAACGAGCAGTACTTC
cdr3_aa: CASSELASGENEQYF

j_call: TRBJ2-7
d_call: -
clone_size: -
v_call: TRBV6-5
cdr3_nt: TGTGCCAGCAGTTCCGGGACAACCTACGAGCAGTACTTC
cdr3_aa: CASSSGTTYEQYF

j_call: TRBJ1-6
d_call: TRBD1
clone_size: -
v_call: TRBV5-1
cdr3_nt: TGCGCCAGCAGCTTGGGGACAGGGGCAGGAGGTTCACCCCTCCACTTT
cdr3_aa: CASSLGTGAGGSPLHF

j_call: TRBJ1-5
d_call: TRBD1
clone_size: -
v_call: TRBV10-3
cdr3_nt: TGTGCCATCAGTGACCACATCGGGGCAGGGGGACAGCCCCAGCATTTT
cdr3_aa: CAISDHIGAGGQPQHF

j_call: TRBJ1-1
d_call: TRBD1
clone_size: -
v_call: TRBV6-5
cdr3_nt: TGTGCCAGCAGTTACCCGACACCAGACAGGGACACTGAAGCTTTCTTT
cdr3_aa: CASSYPTPDRDTEAFF

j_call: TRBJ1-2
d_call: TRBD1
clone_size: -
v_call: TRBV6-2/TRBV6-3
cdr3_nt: TGTGCCAGCAGTTACTCCCTTCCGACAGGGCCCTATGGCTACACCTTC
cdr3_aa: CASSYSLPTGPYGYTF

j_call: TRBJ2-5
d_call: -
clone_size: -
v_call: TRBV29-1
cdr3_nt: TGCAGCGTTGAGATAGGCAGGCGTGAGACCCAGTACTTC
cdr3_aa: CSVEIGRRETQYF

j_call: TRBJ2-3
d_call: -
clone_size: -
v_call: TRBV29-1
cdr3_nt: TGCAGCGTTGGGGAGGCAGATACGCAGTATTTT
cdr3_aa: CSVGEADTQYF

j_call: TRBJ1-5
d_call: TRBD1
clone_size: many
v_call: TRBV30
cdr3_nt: TGTGCCTGGAGGGACAGGGTGAATCAGCCCCAGCATTTT
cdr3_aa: CAWRDRVNQPQHF

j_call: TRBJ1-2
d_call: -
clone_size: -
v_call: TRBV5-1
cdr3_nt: TGCGCCAGCAGCTTGGCCGGGGATGGCTACACCTTC
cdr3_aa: CASSLAGDGYTF

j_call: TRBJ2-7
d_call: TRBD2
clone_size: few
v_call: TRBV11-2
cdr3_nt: TGTGCCAGCAGCTTAAGACTAGCGGGAACCTTGGAGCAGTACTTC
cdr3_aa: CASSLRLAGTLEQYF

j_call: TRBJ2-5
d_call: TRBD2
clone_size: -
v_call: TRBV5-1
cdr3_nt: TGCGCCAGCGTGGTTGGCCTAGCGGGGGGGCAAGAGACCCAGTACTTC
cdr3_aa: CASVVGLAGGQETQYF

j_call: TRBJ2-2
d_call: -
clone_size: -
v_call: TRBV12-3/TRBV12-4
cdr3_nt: TGTGCCAGCAGTTTACGGCTAGCCGGGGAGCTGTTTTTT
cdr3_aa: CASSLRLAGELFF

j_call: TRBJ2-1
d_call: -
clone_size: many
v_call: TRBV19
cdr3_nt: TGTGCCAGTAGTATTTTTAGGGGGGGGGAGTCCATCAATGAGCAGTTCTTC
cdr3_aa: CASSIFRGGESINEQFF

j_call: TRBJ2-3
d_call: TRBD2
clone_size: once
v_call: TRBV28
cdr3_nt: TGTGCCAGCAGGATCTCTAGCGGGGGGGCCTCAGATACGCAGTATTTT
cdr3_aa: CASRISSGGASDTQYF

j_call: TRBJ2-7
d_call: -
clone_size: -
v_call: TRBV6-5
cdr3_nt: TGTGCCAGCAGTTACCTAGCGACCAACGAGCAGTACTTC
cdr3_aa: CASSYLATNEQYF

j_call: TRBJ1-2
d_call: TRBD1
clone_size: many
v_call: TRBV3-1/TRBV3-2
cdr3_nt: TGTGCCAGCAGCCAAGAAGTCTCGCAGGGGGACACCTTC
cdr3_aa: CASSQEVSQGDTF

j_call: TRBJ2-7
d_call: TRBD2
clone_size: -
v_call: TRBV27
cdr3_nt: TGTGCCAGCTCAAAAGACGGGGGGGTCTACGAGCAGTACTTC
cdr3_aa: CASSKDGGVYEQYF

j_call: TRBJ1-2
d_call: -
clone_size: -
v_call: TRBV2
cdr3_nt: TGTGCCAGCAGTCGACAGGTGAACTATGGCTACACCTTC
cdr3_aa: CASSRQVNYGYTF

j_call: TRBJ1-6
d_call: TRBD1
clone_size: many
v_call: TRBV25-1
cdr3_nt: TGTGCCAGCAAGGGACAGGGATCACCCCTCCACTTT
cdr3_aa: CASKGQGSPLHF

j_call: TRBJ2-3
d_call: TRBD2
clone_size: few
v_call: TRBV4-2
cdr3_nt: TGTGCCAGCAGCCAAGATGCGGGGGGGCCAGCCCGGGGAGATACGCAGTATTTT
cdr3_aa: CASSQDAGGPARGDTQYF

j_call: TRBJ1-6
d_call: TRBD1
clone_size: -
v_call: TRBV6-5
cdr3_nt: TGTGCCAGCAGTTACAAGTGGACAGGGGAGGGGTCACCCCTCCACTTT
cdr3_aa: CASSYKWTGEGSPLHF

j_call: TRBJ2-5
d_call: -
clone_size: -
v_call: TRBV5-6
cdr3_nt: TGTGCCAGCAGCTTGGGGGCGGGGACAGAGACCCAGTACTTC
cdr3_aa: CASSLGAGTETQYF

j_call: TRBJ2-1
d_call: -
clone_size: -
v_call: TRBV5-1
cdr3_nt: TGCGCCAGCAGCTTGGGAGCGGCGGGGGCGGTCGTCAGTGAGCAGTTCTTC
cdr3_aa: CASSLGAAGAVVSEQFF

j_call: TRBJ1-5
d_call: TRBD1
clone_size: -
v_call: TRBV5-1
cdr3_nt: TGCGCCAGCAGTCCAGGAGGGACAGGGAATCAGCCCCAGCATTTT
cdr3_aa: CASSPGGTGNQPQHF

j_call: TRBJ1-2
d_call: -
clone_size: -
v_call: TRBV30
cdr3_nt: TGTGCCGGACGACTCCCGGGAGGAGGCTACACCTTC
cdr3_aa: CAGRLPGGGYTF

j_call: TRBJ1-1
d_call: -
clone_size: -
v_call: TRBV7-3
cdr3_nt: TGTGCCAGCAGCCACGGACATGGGGACACTGAAGCTTTCTTT
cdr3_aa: CASSHGHGDTEAFF

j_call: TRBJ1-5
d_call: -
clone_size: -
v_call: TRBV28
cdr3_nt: TGTGCCAGCAGTTTTGCCGCCCGGGGGGCTGGAAGCAATCAGCCCCAGCATTTT
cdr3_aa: CASSFAARGAGSNQPQHF

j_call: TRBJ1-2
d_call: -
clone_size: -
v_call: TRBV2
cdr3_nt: TGTGCCAGCAGTGACGGGGGGGGCTACACCTTC
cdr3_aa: CASSDGGGYTF

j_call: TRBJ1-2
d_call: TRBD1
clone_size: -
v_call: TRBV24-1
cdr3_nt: TGTGCCACCAGTGACCCCGGGACAGCTTATGGCTACACCTTC
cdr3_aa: CATSDPGTAYGYTF

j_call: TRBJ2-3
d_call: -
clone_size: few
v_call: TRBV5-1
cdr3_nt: TGCGCCAGCAGCTCATCGACAGGCACAGATACGCAGTATTTT
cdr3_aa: CASSSSTGTDTQYF

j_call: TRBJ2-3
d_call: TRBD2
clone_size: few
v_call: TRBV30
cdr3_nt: TGTGCCTGGGGACCCCTAGCGGGAGGCACAGATACGCAGTATTTT
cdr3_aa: CAWGPLAGGTDTQYF

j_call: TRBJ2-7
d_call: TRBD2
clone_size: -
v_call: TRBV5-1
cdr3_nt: TGCGCCAGCAGCTCGGGGACTAGCGGGAGTGTGAGGCATAGCGAGCAGTACTTC
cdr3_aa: CASSSGTSGSVRHSEQYF

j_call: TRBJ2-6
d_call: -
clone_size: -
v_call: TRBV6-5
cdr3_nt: TGTGCCAGCAACTCAGGGGGGACTGGGGCCAACGTCCTGACTTTC
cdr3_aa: CASNSGGTGANVLTF

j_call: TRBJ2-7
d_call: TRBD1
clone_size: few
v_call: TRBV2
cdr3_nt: TGTGCCAGCAGCCCTGGGGCAGGGGGCGACGAGCAGTACTTC
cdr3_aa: CASSPGAGGDEQYF

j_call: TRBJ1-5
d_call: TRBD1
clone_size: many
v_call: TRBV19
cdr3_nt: TGTGCCAGTAGTCGGCGACGAGCGGGACAGGGGATGAAGCCCCAGCATTTT
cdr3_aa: CASSRRRAGQGMKPQHF

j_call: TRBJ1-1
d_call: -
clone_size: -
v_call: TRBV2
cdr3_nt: TGTGCCAGCAGTGAAGCGACAGGAACTGAAGCTTTCTTT
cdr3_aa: CASSEATGTEAFF

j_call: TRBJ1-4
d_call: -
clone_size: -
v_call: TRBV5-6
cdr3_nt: TGTGCCAGCAGCTTGACGGGGACTAATGAAAAACTGTTTTTT
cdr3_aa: CASSLTGTNEKLFF

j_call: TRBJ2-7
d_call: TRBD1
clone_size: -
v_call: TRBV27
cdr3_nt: TGTGCCAGCAAAACCGGGACAGGCCCCTCTGAGCAGTACTTC
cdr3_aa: CASKTGTGPSEQYF